In its sample, the clone carrying this TCR beta chain was seen a few times. This specimen comes from a study of T cell repertoires in cytomegalovirus infection. Germline CDR1 reads SQVTM; CDR2 reads ANQGSEA. The CDR3 spans 12 residues. The V end lost 4 bases, the J end lost 2 bases, and 8 bases lay between the germline ends. MiXCR was run by TCRdb on the reads, yielding one entry per CDR3 protein. The sample shows more than 250,000 distinct CDR3 sequences, approximately 15% of them seen only once. The V call is TRBV29-1, the J call TRBJ2-5; D gene ambiguous. The receptor's source is a human donor in good health (CMV status not recorded). Some clones in this sample may be carry-over from other donors' samples. The sequencing sample was made of PBMCs. CDR3 in amino acids: CSVGAAQETQYF. CDR3 nucleotides: TGCAGCGTTGGGGCGGCTCAAGAGACCCAGTACTTC.